This TCR beta chain was profiled in a study of blood T cell repertoires in COVID-19. At the level of the study: Samples representing acute and convalescent COVID-19 were sourced from the United States, Italy and Spain. PBMCs, B-cell-depleted T cells, or T cells provided the cDNA or gDNA that made up the material.

Authors' data handling: It was from reference gene primer amplification that nucleated cell counts were estimated. Using immunoSEQ multiplex PCR, the repertoire was profiled, and TCRdb retains in-frame clones only, with some absent. The D gene and trimming were derived from the DNA, and the V and J assignments and clone size from that table. The repertoire includes approximately 100,000 clones, approximately 89% of them detected once, and 11% sits in the top ten. The CDR3 has 16 residues. The V and J ends lost 7 bases and 7 bases, in that order; junction bases with no gene match: 15. CDR1 is SNHLY and CDR2 is FYNNEI in the germline V gene.

This TCR was sampled from a woman aged 25 to 39 with acute or convalescent COVID-19. Sequenced input: peripheral blood. The rearrangement joins TRBV2 to TRBJ1-4, with 7 bases aligning to TRBD1. The CDR3: CASKYKGGASGEKLFF. CDR3 DNA: TGTGCCAGCAAGTACAAAGGGGGCGCGTCTGGTGAAAAACTGTTTTTT.